This entry lists 22 T cell receptor beta chains sequenced from one sample in a study of neurological immune-mediated disorders. TCRdb reprocessed the 5' RACE reads via MiXCR and lists one record per CDR3 protein. The table lists under 85,000 distinct CDR3 sequences, roughly 14% of them singletons. Input material: PBMCs. These receptors all stem from a woman between 50 and 59 years old in good health.

In this sample, this clonotype turned up many times. The chain couples TRBV5-5 to TRBJ1-5; D not certain. CDR1 is SGHKS and CDR2 is YYEKEE in the germline V gene (reference sequence). This CDR3 has 16 residues. Trimming stripped 0 bases from V and 3 bases from J, with 13 bases between. CDR3 amino acids: CASSLDTAHLNQPQHF. For the CDR3, the DNA is TGTGCCAGCAGCTTGGATACCGCCCACCTCAATCAGCCCCAGCATTTT.

This clonotype was counted at least ten times. This sequence joins TRBV6-5 and TRBJ1-5; TRBD1 agrees at 11 bases. V lost 4 bases, J lost 2 bases, and 1 base stayed unmatched. Germline V gene lookup returns CDR1 MNHEY and CDR2 SVGAGI. The CDR3 has 15 amino acids. Here the CDR3 reads CASSWTGGGNQPQHF. The CDR3 coding sequence is TGTGCCAGCAGTTGGACAGGGGGCGGCAATCAGCCCCAGCATTTT.

This clonotype was observed at least ten times. V usage is TRBV20-1 and J usage is TRBJ2-1; 15 bases line up with TRBD2. This CDR3 spans 16 amino acids. With 3 bases clipped from V and 8 bases from J, the junction kept 8 bases outside the gene matches. CDR1 is DFQATT, CDR2 SNEGSKA, per germline (reference sequence). The CDR3 DNA sequence: TGCAGTGCTAGGGGACTAGCGGGAGGAGGAGTCTATGAGCAGTTCTTC. The encoded protein is CSARGLAGGGVYEQFF.

This clonotype was recorded at least ten times. The chain uses TRBV5-1 and TRBJ1-2; D call uncertain. V lost 4 bases, J lost 4 bases, and 8 bases lay in between. CDR3 size: 12 residues. The germline V gene has CDR1 SGHRS and CDR2 YFSETQ. CDR3 amino acids: CASSKDVYGYTF. In DNA form, the CDR3 reads TGCGCCAGCAGCAAGGACGTCTATGGCTACACCTTC.

This clonotype came up many times. The rearrangement links TRBV5-5 to TRBJ2-7; 10 bases are shared with TRBD1. The CDR3 has 16 amino acids. Germline trimming cut 4 bases from V and 3 bases from J; bases unmatched to any gene: 10. Germline V gives CDR1 SGHKS, CDR2 YYEKEE (reference sequence). The CDR3 here is CASSEAGTGVYYEQYF. The CDR3 DNA is TGTGCCAGCAGCGAAGCCGGGACAGGGGTTTACTACGAGCAGTACTTC. The full variable domain, completed using reference TRBV5-5 and TRBJ2-7, is DAGVTQSPTHLIKTRGQQVTLRCSPISGHKSVSWYQQVLGQGPQFIFQYYEKEERGRGNFPDRFSARQFPNYSSELNVNALLLGDSALYLCASSEAGTGVYYEQYFGPGTRLTVT.

This clonotype was counted at least ten times. V is TRBV5-1 and J is TRBJ2-5, with D perhaps TRBD1 (5 bases). Germline loops: CDR1 SGHRS, CDR2 YFSETQ. Trimming stripped 2 bases from V and 4 bases from J, with 15 bases between. This CDR3 contains 15 residues. The DNA of the CDR3 is TGCGCCAGCAGCTTACAGTCCCTAGGGGTAGAGACCCAGTACTTC. Its translation is CASSLQSLGVETQYF.

This clonotype was detected ten times or more. The chain employs TRBV9 and TRBJ1-5, with 10 bases identical to TRBD1. The CDR3 runs 18 residues. The J segment lost 0 bases and the V segment lost 3 bases, leaving 9 bases of the junction unmatched. CDR1 SGDLS and CDR2 YYNGEE come from the germline V gene. This CDR3 reads CASSAGTGETYSNQPQHF. As DNA, the CDR3 is TGTGCCAGCAGCGCCGGGACAGGGGAGACCTATAGCAATCAGCCCCAGCATTTT.

In its sample, this clonotype was seen many times. The chain is built from TRBV5-1 and TRBJ2-2; TRBD1 matches at 7 bases. The CDR3 is 15 residues long. Looked up from germline, CDR1 is SGHRS and CDR2 is YFSETQ. V trimming: 4 bases; J trimming: 3 bases; junction bases outside the gene matches: 6. Here the CDR3 DNA reads TGCGCCAGCAGCAATCGACAGGGTGACACCGGGGAGCTGTTTTTT. Translated, it gives CASSNRQGDTGELFF.

At least ten counts were recorded for this clonotype. V gene TRBV27 combines with J gene TRBJ2-4; tentative D call: TRBD2 (5 bases). In germline, CDR1 is MNHEY, CDR2 SMNVEV (reference sequence). Trimming pared 0 bases from V and 0 bases from J, leaving 12 bases between. CDR3 length: 17 amino acids. The CDR3 loop is CASSLSSGHGAKNIQYF. Here the CDR3 DNA reads TGTGCCAGCAGTTTATCCAGCGGCCACGGAGCCAAAAACATTCAGTACTTC.

On this clonotype: Relative to the germline gene, one junction end is altered; a read error may explain this. The chain has TRBV12-3 or TRBV12-4 and TRBJ1-1, with unresolved D. This CDR3 region has 15 residues. CDR3 sequence reads: CASIIRSTTNSEALF. CDR3 sequence (DNA): TGTGCCAGCATTATCAGGTCGACAACGAACTCTGAAGCTTTATTT.

This clonotype was counted ten times or more. The V and J genes are TRBV5-1 and TRBJ2-5, with TRBD2 matching over 10 bases. Germline-derived CDR1 and CDR2 are SGHRS and YFSETQ. J gave up 5 bases and V 1 base, and 8 bases lay outside the gene matches. The CDR3 extends over 16 amino acids. For the CDR3, the DNA is TGCGCCAGCAGCTTGTCGCTAGCGGGAGTAGGGGAGACCCAGTACTTC. Residues: CASSLSLAGVGETQYF.

This clonotype was picked up many times. The chain links TRBV5-1 to TRBJ1-1; no definite D call. CDR1 and CDR2 (germline): SGHRS, YFSETQ. Trimming left V 4 bases short and J 2 bases short, with 12 bases between. The CDR3 runs to 14 residues. In DNA form, the CDR3 reads TGCGCCAGCAGCAACGAGGGTCGTAACACTGAAGCTTTCTTT. Its translation is CASSNEGRNTEAFF.

This clonotype was picked up many times. The chain couples TRBV5-1 to TRBJ2-3; TRBD1 aligns across 8 bases. CDR3 length equals 15 residues. Germline values: CDR1 SGHRS, CDR2 YFSETQ. Losses at the gene ends were 0 bases for V and 3 bases for J; bases not matched to a gene: 3. This chain's CDR3 is CASSLGTGMTDTQYF. CDR3 sequence (DNA): TGCGCCAGCAGCTTGGGGACAGGGATGACAGATACGCAGTATTTT.

The table lists this clonotype with many counts. This chain joins TRBV3-1 and TRBJ1-1, with 7 bases matching TRBD1. The V segment lost 3 bases and the J segment 10 bases; nucleotides outside the gene matches: 11. There are 14 residues in the CDR3. CDR1 is LGHDT and CDR2 is YNNKEL in the germline V gene (reference sequence). CDR3 residues: CASSQLDRARGAFF. The DNA of the CDR3 is TGTGCCAGCAGCCAGTTAGACAGGGCTCGAGGAGCTTTCTTT.

Concerning this clonotype itself: The junction does not match germline at one end; this may be a read error. This chain links TRBV5-1 with TRBJ2-1; D unclear. Germline-derived CDR1 and CDR2 are SGHRS and YFSETQ. The CDR3 is 16 amino acids. The CDR3 nucleotides are TGCGCCAGCGGCTTAAGTGGAGACCTCTCCTACAATGAGCAGTTCTTC. This codes for CASGLSGDLSYNEQFF. The full variable domain, completed using reference TRBV5-1 and TRBJ2-1, is KAGVTQTPRYLIKTRGQQVTLSCSPISGHRSVSWYQQTPGQGLQFLFEYFSETQRNKGNFPGRFSGRQFSNSRSEMNVSTLELGDSALYLCASGLSGDLSYNEQFFGPGTRLTVL.

This clonotype was picked up many times. The chain links TRBV5-1 to TRBJ1-1; D perhaps matches TRBD1 (6 bases). Germline V gives CDR1 SGHRS, CDR2 YFSETQ. CDR3 size: 15 residues. V lost 4 bases, J lost 1 base, and 14 bases lay in between. The CDR3 DNA follows: TGCGCCAGCAGCCCGAGCGGGACAACGAACACTGAAGCTTTCTTT. It is translated as CASSPSGTTNTEAFF.

Many counts were recorded for this clonotype. The chain carries TRBV25-1 and TRBJ1-2; D remains unclear. The CDR3 loop spans 11 amino acids. Trimming stripped 1 base from V and 5 bases from J, with 2 bases between. Germline values: CDR1 MGHDK, CDR2 SYGVNS. The CDR3 spells CASSESYGYTF. DNA of the CDR3: TGTGCCAGCAGTGAATCATATGGCTACACCTTC.

This clonotype was counted many times. The chain recombines TRBV20-1 with TRBJ1-1, with unresolved D. Trimming removed 0 bases at V and 0 bases at J, with 17 bases between. CDR3 length: 17 amino acids. In germline, CDR1 is DFQATT, CDR2 SNEGSKA (reference sequence). The CDR3: CSARDLRARRMNTEAFF. The CDR3 nucleotides read TGCAGTGCTAGAGATCTCCGTGCGCGACGGATGAACACTGAAGCTTTCTTT.

This clonotype came up many times. This chain links TRBV12-3 or TRBV12-4 with TRBJ1-5; D remains ambiguous. The V gene lost 7 bases and the J gene lost 4 bases, with 11 bases spanning the gap. This CDR3 has 13 amino acids. CDR3 region: CASNRRWNQPQHF. CDR3 in DNA: TGTGCCAGCAATCGAAGGTGGAATCAGCCCCAGCATTTT.

This clonotype was seen many times. J is TRBJ1-1 and V is TRBV6-6; D not resolved. This CDR3 is built from 13 residues. Germline assignment: CDR1 MNHNY and CDR2 SVGAGI (reference sequence). V gave up 6 bases and J gave up 5 bases, with 13 bases separating them. CDR3 loop: CASSMLTETEAFF. The CDR3 coding sequence is TGTGCCAGCAGCATGCTTACCGAGACTGAAGCTTTCTTT.

This clonotype appeared many times. The chain links TRBV20-1 to TRBJ1-1; no firm D call. This CDR3 contains 14 residues. Germline V gene lookup returns CDR1 DFQATT and CDR2 SNEGSKA (reference sequence). V dropped 0 bases and J dropped 0 bases, with 8 bases sitting between them. In DNA, the CDR3 is TGCAGTGCTAGAGATTTACAAGTGAACACTGAAGCTTTCTTT. Its translation is CSARDLQVNTEAFF.

The chain is built from TRBV7-2 and TRBJ2-3; 8 bases map to TRBD2. The CDR3 is made up of 16 amino acids. CDR1 is SGHTA and CDR2 is FQGNSA in the germline V gene. After removal of 5 bases from V and 0 bases from J, the junction contained 7 bases not matched to a gene. The CDR3 DNA reads TGTGCCAGCAGCCCCCGCCCGGGGGGGAGCACAGATACGCAGTATTTT. Its translation is CASSPRPGGSTDTQYF. The full variable domain, completed using reference TRBV7-2 and TRBJ2-3, is GAGVSQSPSNKVTEKGKDVELRCDPISGHTALYWYRQSLGQGLEFLIYFQGNSAPDKSGLPSDRFSAERTGGSVSTLTIQRTQQEDSAVYLCASSPRPGGSTDTQYFGPGTRLTVL.